A selection of T cell receptor beta chains follows, all from one sample in a study of blood T cells in healthy people across ages. One entry per CDR3 protein, called by TCRdb with MiXCR from the 5' RACE reads. Among about a million distinct CDR3 sequences listed, roughly half were seen once. Sequences were obtained from blood. The receptors stem from a woman aged 55-70 years in good health. The CDR3 runs from the conserved cysteine through the conserved F or W. The D gene is left open where the match is weak. Rows give clone size only sometimes, using once, few, many, or a class for an expanded clone.

abundance: NA
d_gene: NA
j_gene: TRBJ2-7
v_gene: TRBV3-1
CDR3nt: TGTGCCAGCAGTCAGTTGTTCTCCTACGAGCAGTACTTC
CDR3aa: CASSQLFSYEQYF

abundance: few
d_gene: TRBD1
j_gene: TRBJ2-7
v_gene: TRBV4-2
CDR3nt: TGTGCCAGCAGCCAAGATAGACCCGGGACAGGGGTTTACGAGCAGTACTTC
CDR3aa: CASSQDRPGTGVYEQYF

abundance: NA
d_gene: NA
j_gene: TRBJ2-4
v_gene: TRBV7-2
CDR3nt: TGTGCCAGCAGCTTAGAACCGGGTATAGCCAAAAACATTCGGTACTTC
CDR3aa: CASSLEPGIAKNIRYF

abundance: NA
d_gene: TRBD1
j_gene: TRBJ1-3
v_gene: TRBV7-8
CDR3nt: TGTGCCAGCAGCTTAGGAGGGACAGCTGGAAACACCATATATTTT
CDR3aa: CASSLGGTAGNTIYF

abundance: once
d_gene: NA
j_gene: TRBJ2-3
v_gene: TRBV20-1
CDR3nt: TGCAGTGTGCAGCGGAACACAGATACGCAGTATTTT
CDR3aa: CSVQRNTDTQYF

abundance: NA
d_gene: NA
j_gene: TRBJ2-7
v_gene: TRBV4-1
CDR3nt: TGCGCCAGCAGCCAAGAGGTTTGGGGCGAGCAGTACTTC
CDR3aa: CASSQEVWGEQYF

abundance: NA
d_gene: TRBD2
j_gene: TRBJ2-2
v_gene: TRBV20-1
CDR3nt: TGCAGTGCTACTACGAAGCGGGAGAACACCGGGGAGCTGTTTTTT
CDR3aa: CSATTKRENTGELFF

abundance: NA
d_gene: NA
j_gene: TRBJ2-5
v_gene: TRBV7-7
CDR3nt: TGTGCCAGCAGCGTGGGGACCCGACAGACCCAGTACTTC
CDR3aa: CASSVGTRQTQYF

abundance: once
d_gene: NA
j_gene: TRBJ2-3
v_gene: TRBV29-1
CDR3nt: TGCAGCGTCAACCAGGGGGGGACCGGGGAGCAGTATTTT
CDR3aa: CSVNQGGTGEQYF

abundance: NA
d_gene: NA
j_gene: TRBJ2-6
v_gene: TRBV4-1
CDR3nt: TGCGCCAGCAGCCAAGTTTATAGGGCTGGGGCCAACGTCCTGACTTTC
CDR3aa: CASSQVYRAGANVLTF

abundance: NA
d_gene: TRBD1
j_gene: TRBJ2-7
v_gene: TRBV29-1
CDR3nt: TGCAGCGCTTATGCCGGGACAGCCACCTACGAGCAGTACTTC
CDR3aa: CSAYAGTATYEQYF

abundance: NA
d_gene: NA
j_gene: TRBJ2-6
v_gene: TRBV7-9
CDR3nt: TGTGCCAGCAGCGCGGGGGCGCTGGGGGCCAACGTCCTGACTTTC
CDR3aa: CASSAGALGANVLTF

abundance: NA
d_gene: TRBD1
j_gene: TRBJ2-7
v_gene: TRBV12-3/TRBV12-4
CDR3nt: TGTGCCGGCAGTTTAACTTTTTACTTAGGGACAGGGGATTCCTACGAGCAGTACTTC
CDR3aa: CAGSLTFYLGTGDSYEQYF

abundance: few
d_gene: TRBD2
j_gene: TRBJ2-1
v_gene: TRBV29-1
CDR3nt: TGCAGCGTTGGCGGGGGGCGTTACAATGAGCAGTTCTTC
CDR3aa: CSVGGGRYNEQFF

abundance: NA
d_gene: TRBD1
j_gene: TRBJ2-4
v_gene: TRBV11-2
CDR3nt: TGTGCCAGCAGCTTAGATCTTAGGGACAGGGGGCCTGTCAAAAACATTCAGTACTTC
CDR3aa: CASSLDLRDRGPVKNIQYF

abundance: NA
d_gene: NA
j_gene: TRBJ2-1
v_gene: TRBV11-2
CDR3nt: TGTGCCGGCAGCTTAGTTAGGAATGAGCAGTTCTTC
CDR3aa: CAGSLVRNEQFF

abundance: NA
d_gene: TRBD2
j_gene: TRBJ2-7
v_gene: TRBV20-1
CDR3nt: TGCAGTGGGGTAGCGGGAGTGGGGGAGCAGTACTTC
CDR3aa: CSGVAGVGEQYF

abundance: few
d_gene: TRBD2
j_gene: TRBJ2-7
v_gene: TRBV20-1
CDR3nt: TGCAGTGTTTGGGGGACTAGTAGCGGCGAGCAGTACTTC
CDR3aa: CSVWGTSSGEQYF

abundance: many
d_gene: TRBD2
j_gene: TRBJ2-1
v_gene: TRBV20-1
CDR3nt: TGCAGTGCTACGACACCCACTAGCGGAAGAACCTACAATGAGCAGTTCTTC
CDR3aa: CSATTPTSGRTYNEQFF

abundance: few
d_gene: TRBD2
j_gene: TRBJ2-1
v_gene: TRBV4-1
CDR3nt: TGCGCCAGCAGGGGGGCGGGAGGGATCAATGAGCAGTTCTTC
CDR3aa: CASRGAGGINEQFF

abundance: NA
d_gene: NA
j_gene: TRBJ2-1
v_gene: TRBV6-5
CDR3nt: TGTGCCAGCAGTAACACCGTACGGGTCAATGAGCAGTTCTTC
CDR3aa: CASSNTVRVNEQFF

abundance: NA
d_gene: TRBD1
j_gene: TRBJ1-2
v_gene: TRBV20-1
CDR3nt: TGCAGTGCTAGAGATGGTGGACAGGTCTATGGCTACACCTTC
CDR3aa: CSARDGGQVYGYTF

abundance: once
d_gene: NA
j_gene: TRBJ1-5
v_gene: TRBV6-1
CDR3nt: TGTGCCAGCAGTGAGGGGTTAATGATGCGCCAGCATTTT
CDR3aa: CASSEGLMMRQHF

abundance: NA
d_gene: TRBD1
j_gene: TRBJ2-7
v_gene: TRBV30
CDR3nt: TGTGCCTGGAGTCCAAACAGGGGCGAGCAGTACTTC
CDR3aa: CAWSPNRGEQYF